This T cell receptor beta chain was recorded in a study of early T cells in non-severe SARS-CoV-2 infection. Unique molecular identifiers were added to individual cDNA molecules. TCRdb processed the 5' RACE reads anew with MiXCR; each CDR3 protein has one entry. The table has some 50,000 distinct CDR3 sequences, roughly 4% seen once. This clonotype was observed a few times. The CDR3 totals 16 residues. V lost 2 bases, J lost 6 bases, and 19 bases lay in between. The germline V gene has CDR1 LGHNA and CDR2 YSLEER. This sequence was found in an adult who was a healthcare worker with PCR-confirmed SARS-CoV-2 infection or an uninfected control (not recorded which). Sequenced input: whole blood. The chain is built from TRBV4-3 and TRBJ1-1, with D tentatively TRBD1 (5 bases). The CDR3 DNA reads TGCGCCAGCAGCCAAAATCGAGGGGTGGAACTGGCTGAAGCTTTCTTT. Protein: CASSQNRGVELAEAFF.